A selection of T cell receptor beta chains follows, all from one sample in a study of blood T cell repertoires in COVID-19. The repertoire was sequenced with immunoSEQ multiplex PCR; TCRdb's copy has only in-frame clones and lacks some. The sample has 300,000 or so clones; 75% to 90% are singletons. Specimen: peripheral blood. These receptors all stem from a woman between 40 and 50 years old with acute or convalescent COVID-19. Each CDR3 is given with its conserved first and last residue. D genes are given only for firm matches. Expanded clones get a size class; other rows say once, few or many, or leave the size out.

size: -
D: -
J: TRBJ2-5
V: TRBV7-3
CDR3: CASSLGGTETQYF
DNA: TGTGCCAGCAGCTTAGGGGGGACAGAGACCCAGTACTTC

size: -
D: TRBD1
J: TRBJ1-1
V: TRBV10-2
CDR3: CASVGTGGNTEAFF
DNA: TGCGCCAGCGTGGGGACAGGGGGGAACACTGAAGCTTTCTTT

size: -
D: -
J: TRBJ1-1
V: TRBV12-5
CDR3: CASGLVLGSGGTEAFF
DNA: TGTGCTAGTGGTTTGGTACTTGGGAGTGGGGGGACTGAAGCTTTCTTT

size: -
D: TRBD1
J: TRBJ1-2
V: TRBV11-2
CDR3: CASSLHRDRDHGYTF
DNA: TGTGCCAGCAGCTTACACCGGGACAGGGACCATGGCTACACCTTC

size: -
D: TRBD1
J: TRBJ1-1
V: TRBV6-2/TRBV6-3
CDR3: CASSYSAGGTTEAFF
DNA: TGTGCCAGCAGTTACTCGGCAGGGGGGACCACTGAAGCTTTCTTT

size: -
D: -
J: TRBJ2-1
V: TRBV6-6
CDR3: CASSYSLAQHEQFF
DNA: TGTGCCAGCAGTTACTCCCTAGCTCAGCATGAGCAGTTCTTC

size: -
D: -
J: TRBJ1-1
V: TRBV19
CDR3: CASSIGAVREAFF
DNA: TGTGCCAGTTCCATAGGGGCGGTCAGGGAAGCTTTCTTT

size: once
D: -
J: TRBJ2-2
V: TRBV9
CDR3: CASSVSNTGELFF
DNA: TGTGCCAGCAGCGTCAGTAACACCGGGGAGCTGTTTTTT

size: -
D: TRBD1
J: TRBJ2-5
V: TRBV25-1
CDR3: CASTWGQGQETQYF
DNA: TGTGCCAGCACCTGGGGACAGGGACAAGAGACCCAGTACTTC

size: -
D: -
J: TRBJ1-1
V: TRBV12-3/TRBV12-4
CDR3: CASSFGTSAFF
DNA: TGTGCCAGCAGTTTCGGGACATCGGCTTTCTTT

size: once
D: TRBD1
J: TRBJ1-1
V: TRBV19
CDR3: CASSIEGQGRAFF
DNA: TGTGCCAGTAGTATTGAGGGACAGGGGCGAGCTTTCTTT

size: -
D: -
J: TRBJ1-2
V: TRBV10-3
CDR3: CAISGRGAYGYTF
DNA: TGTGCCATCAGTGGACGAGGTGCCTATGGCTACACCTTC

size: -
D: -
J: TRBJ1-1
V: TRBV5-1
CDR3: CASSLASARRAFF
DNA: TGCGCCAGCAGCTTAGCGTCCGCCCGAAGGGCTTTCTTT

size: -
D: -
J: TRBJ2-1
V: TRBV19
CDR3: CASRSGGSGNEQFF
DNA: TGTGCCAGTAGGTCTGGAGGTAGTGGCAATGAGCAGTTCTTC

size: -
D: TRBD1
J: TRBJ1-3
V: TRBV10-1
CDR3: CASGLDRGFLNTIYF
DNA: TGCGCCAGCGGTCTGGACAGGGGGTTTCTGAACACCATATATTTT

size: -
D: TRBD1
J: TRBJ2-1
V: TRBV10-3
CDR3: CAINGQGEENEQFF
DNA: TGTGCCATCAATGGACAGGGGGAAGAAAATGAGCAGTTCTTC

size: -
D: TRBD2
J: TRBJ2-1
V: TRBV7-9
CDR3: CASSSTLGLAGANYNEQFF
DNA: TGTGCCAGCAGCTCAACCCTCGGACTAGCGGGGGCCAACTACAATGAGCAGTTCTTC